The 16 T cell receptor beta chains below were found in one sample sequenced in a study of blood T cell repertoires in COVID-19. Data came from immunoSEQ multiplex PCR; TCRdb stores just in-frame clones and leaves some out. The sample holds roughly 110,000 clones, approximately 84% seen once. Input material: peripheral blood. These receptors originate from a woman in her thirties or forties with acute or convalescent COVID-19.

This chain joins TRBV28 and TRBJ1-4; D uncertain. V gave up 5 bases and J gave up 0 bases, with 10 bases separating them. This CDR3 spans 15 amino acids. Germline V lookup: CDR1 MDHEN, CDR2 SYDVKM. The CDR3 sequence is CASSPYGATNEKLFF. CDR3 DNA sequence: TGTGCCAGCAGTCCCTACGGTGCAACTAATGAAAAACTGTTTTTT.

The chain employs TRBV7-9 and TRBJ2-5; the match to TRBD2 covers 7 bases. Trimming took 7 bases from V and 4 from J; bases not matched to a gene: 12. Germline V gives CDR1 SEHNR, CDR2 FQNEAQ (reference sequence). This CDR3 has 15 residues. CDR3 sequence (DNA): TGTGCCAGCACCCCTATTGGGGGAGGGCGAGAGACCCAGTACTTC. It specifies CASTPIGGGRETQYF.

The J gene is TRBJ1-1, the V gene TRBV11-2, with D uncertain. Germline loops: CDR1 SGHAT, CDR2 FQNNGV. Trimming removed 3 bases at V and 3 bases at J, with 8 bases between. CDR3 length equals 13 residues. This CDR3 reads CASSFSVDTEAFF. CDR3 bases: TGTGCCAGCAGCTTCTCGGTTGACACTGAAGCTTTCTTT.

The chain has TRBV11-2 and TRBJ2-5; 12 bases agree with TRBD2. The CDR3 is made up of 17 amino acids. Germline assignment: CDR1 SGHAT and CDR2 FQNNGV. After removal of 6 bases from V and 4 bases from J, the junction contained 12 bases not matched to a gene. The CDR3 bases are TGTGCCAGCAGTCCTTCGGCCCTAGCGGGGGGGAGAGAGACCCAGTACTTC. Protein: CASSPSALAGGRETQYF.

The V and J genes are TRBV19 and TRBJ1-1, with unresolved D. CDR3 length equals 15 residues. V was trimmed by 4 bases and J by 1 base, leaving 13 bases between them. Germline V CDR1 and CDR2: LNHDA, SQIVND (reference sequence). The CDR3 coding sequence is TGTGCCAGTAGTAATGCGGGGTACGGGAACACTGAAGCTTTCTTT. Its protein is CASSNAGYGNTEAFF. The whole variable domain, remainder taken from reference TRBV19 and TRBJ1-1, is DGGITQSPKYLFRKEGQNVTLSCEQNLNHDAMYWYRQDPGQGLRLIYYSQIVNDFQKGDIAEGYSVSREKKESFPLTVTSAQKNPTAFYLCASSNAGYGNTEAFFGQGTRLTVV.

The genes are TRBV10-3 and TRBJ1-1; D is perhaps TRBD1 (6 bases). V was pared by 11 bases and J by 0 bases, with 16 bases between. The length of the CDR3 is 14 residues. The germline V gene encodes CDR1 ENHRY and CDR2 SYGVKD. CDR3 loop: CALEGGTLNTEAFF. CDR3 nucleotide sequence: TGTGCCTTAGAGGGGGGGACGTTGAACACTGAAGCTTTCTTT.

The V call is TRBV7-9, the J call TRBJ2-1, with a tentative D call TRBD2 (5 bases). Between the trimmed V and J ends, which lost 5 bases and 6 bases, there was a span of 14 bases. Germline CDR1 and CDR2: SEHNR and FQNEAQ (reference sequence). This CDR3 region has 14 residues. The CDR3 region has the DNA TGTGCCAGCAGCCCTTGGACTGGCCGCAATGAGCAGTTCTTC. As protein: CASSPWTGRNEQFF.

DNA for the CDR3: TGCGCCAGCAGCCAAGGTGACTTAAAATCAGAAGCTTTCTTT. This codes for CASSQGDLKSEAFF. V usage is TRBV4-1 and J usage is TRBJ1-1; D unclear. Germline CDR1 is MGHRA and CDR2 is YSYEKL. The CDR3 has 14 residues. Trimming took 1 base from V and 8 from J, leaving 14 bases between them.

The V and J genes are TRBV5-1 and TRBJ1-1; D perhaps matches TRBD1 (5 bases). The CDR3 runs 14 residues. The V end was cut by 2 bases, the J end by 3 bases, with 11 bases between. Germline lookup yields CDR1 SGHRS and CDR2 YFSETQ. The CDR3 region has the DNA TGCGCCAGCAGCTTTCTGGGAGGGGACACTGAAGCTTTCTTT. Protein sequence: CASSFLGGDTEAFF.

CDR3 region: CASSPSGTGAPDTQYF. CDR3 DNA: TGTGCCAGCAGTCCCTCGGGGACAGGGGCCCCAGATACGCAGTATTTT. This chain connects TRBV28 to TRBJ2-3; 10 nucleotides line up with TRBD1. CDR1 is MDHEN and CDR2 is SYDVKM in the germline V gene. V was clipped by 5 bases and J by 4 bases; unmatched bases: 9. This CDR3 spans 16 amino acids.

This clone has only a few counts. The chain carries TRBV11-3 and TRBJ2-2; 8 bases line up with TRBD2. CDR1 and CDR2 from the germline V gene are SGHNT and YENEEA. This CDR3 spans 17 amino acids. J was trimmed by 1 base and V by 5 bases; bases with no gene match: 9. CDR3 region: CASSKFGGGRNTGELFF. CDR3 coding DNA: TGTGCCAGCAGCAAATTTGGCGGGGGGCGGAACACCGGGGAGCTGTTTTTT.

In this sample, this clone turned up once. The CDR3 sequence: CAWSRGTGGHGYTF. The CDR3 bases are TGTGCCTGGAGTAGGGGGACAGGGGGCCATGGCTACACCTTC. V gene TRBV30 combines with J gene TRBJ1-2, with 12 nucleotides matching TRBD1. Germline CDR1 is GTSNPN and CDR2 is SVGIG (reference sequence). The CDR3 covers 14 residues. V gave up 2 bases and J gave up 6 bases; unmatched junction bases: 4.

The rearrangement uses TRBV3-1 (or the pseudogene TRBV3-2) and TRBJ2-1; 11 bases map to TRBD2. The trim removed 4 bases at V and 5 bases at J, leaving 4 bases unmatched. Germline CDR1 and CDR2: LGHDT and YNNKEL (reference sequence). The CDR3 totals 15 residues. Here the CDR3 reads CASSPGLAANNEQFF. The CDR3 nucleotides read TGTGCCAGCAGCCCGGGACTAGCGGCTAACAATGAGCAGTTCTTC.

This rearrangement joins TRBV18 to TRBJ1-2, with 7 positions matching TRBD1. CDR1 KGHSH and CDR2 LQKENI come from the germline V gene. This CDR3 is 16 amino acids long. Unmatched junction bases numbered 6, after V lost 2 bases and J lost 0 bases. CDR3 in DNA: TGTGCCAGCTCACCATTCCTCACAGGGGCTAACTATGGCTACACCTTC. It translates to CASSPFLTGANYGYTF.

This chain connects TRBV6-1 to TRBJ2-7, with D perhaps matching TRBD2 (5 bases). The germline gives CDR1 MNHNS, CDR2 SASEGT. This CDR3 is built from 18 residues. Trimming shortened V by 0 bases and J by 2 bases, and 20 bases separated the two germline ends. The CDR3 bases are TGTGCCAGCAGTGAAGCGCCCAACATTCCTACGGGAACCTACGAGCAGTACTTC. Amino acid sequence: CASSEAPNIPTGTYEQYF.

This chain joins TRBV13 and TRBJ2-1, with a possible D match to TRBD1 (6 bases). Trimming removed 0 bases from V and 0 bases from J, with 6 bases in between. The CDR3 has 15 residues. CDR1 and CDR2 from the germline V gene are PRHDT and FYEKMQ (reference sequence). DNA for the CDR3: TGTGCCAGCAGCTTAGGGGGGGCCTCCTACAATGAGCAGTTCTTC. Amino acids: CASSLGGASYNEQFF. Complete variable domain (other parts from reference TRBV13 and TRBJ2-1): AAGVIQSPRHLIKEKRETATLKCYPIPRHDTVYWYQQGPGQDPQFLISFYEKMQSDKGSIPDRFSAQQFSDYHSELNMSSLELGDSALYFCASSLGGASYNEQFFGPGTRLTVL.